This T cell receptor beta chain was found in a study of blood T cell repertoires in COVID-19. The overall study: The study drew acute and convalescent COVID-19 samples from the United States, Italy and Spain.

Original data processing: Reference gene primers were amplified, and this amplification served to estimate nucleated cell counts. The assay was immunoSEQ multiplex PCR, and TCRdb's table has in-frame clones only and misses some. V and J calls and clone size are given by that table; D and trimming were obtained from the DNA. The sample lists a few hundred thousand clones, less than 90% occurring once. Cohorts were based on clinical histories the participants reported. This clone has just a few counts. Trimming removed 2 bases from V and 1 base from J; junction bases left unmatched: 1. Germline CDR1 MDHEN, CDR2 SYDVKM. This CDR3 is built from 14 residues.

This clonotype was sampled from a woman under 40 who had recovered from COVID-19. The rearrangement links TRBV28 to TRBJ1-1; TRBD1 agrees at 7 bases. Sequences were obtained from PBMCs or T cells enriched from blood (not recorded which). CDR3 residues: CASSLGTANTEAFF. In DNA form, the CDR3 reads TGTGCCAGCAGTTTAGGGACAGCGAACACTGAAGCTTTCTTT.